This T cell receptor beta chain came from a study of blood T cell repertoires in COVID-19. About the research overall: The United States, Italy and Spain provided the acute and convalescent COVID-19 samples. Sample material is recorded as cDNA or gDNA derived from T cells, B-cell-depleted T cells, or PBMCs.

Source study methods: Amplification of reference gene primers provided the estimated nucleated cell counts. The repertoire was sequenced with immunoSEQ multiplex PCR; TCRdb's copy has only in-frame clones and lacks some. The V and J calls and the clone size are those of that table, but D and trimming were determined from the DNA. The table includes 120,000 or so clones, around three quarters detected once. This clone showed up just once. This CDR3 is 15 amino acids long. The specimen sequenced was peripheral blood. The chain recombines TRBV21-1 with TRBJ1-2; the table assigns TRBD1, which was not confirmed against the DNA. TRBV21-1 is marked as a pseudogene. The sequence derives from a woman in her 70s with acute or convalescent COVID-19. The CDR3 bases are TGTGCCAGCAGCGGCCGGGACAGGGGGAACTATGGCTACACCTTC. Encoded protein: CASSGRDRGNYGYTF.